This TCR beta chain derives from a study of T cell responses to AZD1222 COVID-19 vaccine. Study-level points and caveats: Of spike-specific TCRs, nearly half reportedly target regions left unmutated in variants.

The germline V and J ends were trimmed by 3 bases and 7 bases, with 9 bases remaining between them. Germline assignment: CDR1 MDHEN and CDR2 SYDVKM. The CDR3 loop spans 12 amino acids. The data were produced by immunoSEQ multiplex PCR, yet TCRdb's version contains in-frame clones alone and is incomplete. The table records 110,000 to 150,000 clones, about 93% of them present only once. The table lists this clone with a few counts. Its antigen remains unknown. The V call is TRBV28, the J call TRBJ1-2; TRBD1 is a possible D gene (6 bases). This receptor was identified in an adult in good health. This specimen consisted of peripheral blood, obtained on day 0 of AZD1222 vaccination. The CDR3 nucleotides are TGTGCCAGCAGTTTGACAGGTGGTGGCTACACCTTC. It yields the protein CASSLTGGGYTF.